These 30 T cell receptor beta chains were sequenced from one sample in a study of breast tumors, draining lymph nodes, adjacent tissues. TCRdb analysed the multiplex PCR reads with MiXCR anew, one entry per CDR3 protein. The data hold under 300,000 distinct CDR3 sequences, with 30% to 35% observed a single time. Breast cancer patients provided tissue from their axillary draining lymph nodes. Material for sequencing was axillary lymph node tissue. The receptors stem from a female donor with breast cancer. Some clones in this sample may be carry-over from other donors' samples.

The chain recombines TRBV7-3 with TRBJ2-6; 7 positions agree with TRBD1. J was trimmed by 3 bases and V by 1 base; bases with no gene match: 21. The CDR3 has 22 residues. From germline, CDR1 is SGHTA and CDR2 FQGTGA. The CDR3 nucleotides are TGTGCCAGCAGCTTAAAGACAGCGCTCAGCTATGATACAGGGGTTGGGGCCAACGTCCTGACTTTC. This codes for CASSLKTALSYDTGVGANVLTF.

Concerning this clonotype itself: The CDR3 carries no conserved terminal phenylalanine or tryptophan, so it likely arises from a read error. It is unclear where the CDR3 begins or ends on the DNA, so no DNA is shown, and the CDR3 is as TCRdb lists it. CDR3 region: CVSSADSNY. This chain uses TRBV2 with TRBJ1-4; the table's D gene call, TRBD1, was not cross checked with the DNA. Germline CDR1 is SNHLY and CDR2 is FYNNEI. The CDR3 adds up to 9 amino acids, both ends counted.

This clonotype was observed many times. The rearrangement links TRBV12-3 or TRBV12-4 to TRBJ2-7; D possibly corresponds to TRBD2 (6 bases). The CDR3 length is 15 residues. Trimming left V 3 bases short and J 3 bases short, with 15 bases between. The CDR3 DNA sequence: TGTGCCAGCAGTTTCGGACTAAGTAGAAACTACGAGCAGTACTTC. Translation gives CASSFGLSRNYEQYF.

The chain is built from TRBV11-2 and TRBJ1-4; no firm D call. Trimming shortened V by 11 bases and J by 8 bases, and 21 bases separated the two germline ends. CDR3 length: 14 residues. Germline CDR1 and CDR2: SGHAT and FQNNGV. CDR3 loop: CAWSVPPRAEKLFF. CDR3 DNA: TGTGCCTGGAGTGTACCCCCGAGGGCGGAAAAACTGTTTTTT.

This chain uses TRBV29-1 with TRBJ2-4, with 8 bases identical to TRBD1. Germline V gene sequence: CDR1 SQVTM, CDR2 ANQGSEA. CDR3 length: 14 residues. V lost 7 bases, J lost 5 bases, and 10 bases stayed unmatched. CDR3 in DNA: TGCAGCGCCTGGTCAGGGGGCCGTGAAAACATTCAGTACTTC. Amino acids: CSAWSGGRENIQYF.

The V and J genes are TRBV5-6 and TRBJ1-2; the D gene is possibly TRBD1 (6 bases). Germline CDR1 reads SGHDT; CDR2 reads YYEEEE. The CDR3 totals 16 residues. V was clipped by 0 bases and J by 5 bases, with 17 bases between them. CDR3: CASSLGRGKVWYGYTF. The CDR3 region has the DNA TGTGCCAGCAGCTTGGGCAGGGGAAAAGTCTGGTATGGCTACACCTTC.

The chain uses TRBV25-1 and TRBJ2-5; 7 nucleotides agree with TRBD2. The CDR3 runs 15 residues. With V trimmed by 4 bases and J by 0 bases, 5 bases remained unmatched. CDR1 and CDR2 (germline): MGHDK, SYGVNS. The CDR3 nucleotides are TGTGCCAGCAGTGGACCCGGGACTAACCAAGAGACCCAGTACTTC. Translating gives CASSGPGTNQETQYF. Together with reference TRBV25-1 and TRBJ2-5, the CDR3 gives the full variable domain: EADIYQTPRYLVIGTGKKITLECSQTMGHDKMYWYQQDPGMELHLIHYSYGVNSTEKGDLSSESTVSRIRTEHFPLTLESARPSHTSQYLCASSGPGTNQETQYFGPGTRLLVL.

This clonotype has a count of ten or more. One end of the junction is discordant with germline, which a read error may explain. V and J are TRBV7-8 and TRBJ2-1; 7 bases line up with TRBD2. Germline loops: CDR1 SGHVS, CDR2 FQNEAQ. The CDR3 is made up of 13 amino acids. CDR3 sequence: CASSGGGYNEQFF. The CDR3, as DNA: TGTGCCAGCAGCGGGGGAGGGTACAACGAGCAGTTCTTC.

This clonotype was seen many times. This chain links TRBV7-3 with TRBJ2-1, with 8 bases identical to TRBD2. Germline V gene lookup returns CDR1 SGHTA and CDR2 FQGTGA. The CDR3 length is 16 residues. Trimming took 5 bases from V and 8 from J; bases not matched to a gene: 14. The CDR3 region has the DNA TGTGCCAGCAGCCCCCCGGGGGGGAGGGCCGGGGATGAGCAGTTCTTC. It yields the protein CASSPPGGRAGDEQFF.

This clonotype came up a few times. V is TRBV19 and J is TRBJ2-2; TRBD2 agrees at 8 bases. V gave up 3 bases and J gave up 0 bases; unmatched junction bases: 15. Per the germline V gene, CDR1 is LNHDA and CDR2 is SQIVND (reference sequence). The CDR3 extends over 20 amino acids. CDR3 nucleotides: TGTGCCAGTAGTATGGCTCGCGGTGACGGGAGGGCCGCGAACACCGGGGAGCTGTTTTTT. Its protein is CASSMARGDGRAANTGELFF.

This clonotype appeared many times. The rearrangement uses TRBV11-3 and TRBJ2-5; maybe TRBD1 (6 bases). The CDR3 runs to 15 residues. Per germline, CDR1 SGHNT and CDR2 YENEEA. Trimming cost V 5 bases and J 0 bases, with 13 bases left between them. The CDR3, as DNA: TGTGCCAGCAGCGGACCCTGGACAGACCAAGAGACCCAGTACTTC. Translated, it gives CASSGPWTDQETQYF.

This clonotype was seen only a few times. One base away lies a much larger clone, so this may be a sequencing read error. This chain uses TRBV11-3 with TRBJ1-6, with unresolved D. V gave up 1 base and J gave up 7 bases, with 14 bases separating them. Per the germline V gene, CDR1 is SGHNT and CDR2 is YENEEA. The CDR3 is 16 residues long. DNA of the CDR3: TGTGCCAGCAGCTTAGTCAGGTCTCCGGGGAATTCACCCCTCCACTTT. Its translation is CASSLVRSPGNSPLHF.

This clonotype has at least ten counts. The V call is TRBV2, the J call TRBJ2-7; 10 nucleotides align to TRBD1. This CDR3 spans 15 amino acids. Germline CDR1 SNHLY, CDR2 FYNNEI. V lost 6 bases, J lost 6 bases, and 11 bases stayed unmatched. The CDR3 DNA reads TGTGCCAGCAGCTTCCTCCGGGACAGGGGTGGCGAGCAGTACTTC. It codes for CASSFLRDRGGEQYF.

In its sample, this clonotype was seen once. This CDR3 is missing its conserved last phenylalanine or tryptophan, likely due to a read error. No DNA is shown, since the ends of the CDR3 on it are uncertain; the CDR3 is the one TCRdb lists. The chain recombines TRBV7-2 with TRBJ1-6; the listed D gene, TRBD1, was not tested against the DNA. The CDR3 sequence runs 11 residues, both termini included. Germline V gene data show CDR1 as SGHTA and CDR2 as FQGNSA. The CDR3: CASSLEAGGNY.

This clonotype was found many times. The chain couples TRBV4-2 to TRBJ2-5; the match to TRBD2 covers 7 bases. V lost 2 bases and J lost 4; bases outside the gene matches: 10. The CDR3 totals 16 residues. In germline, CDR1 is LGHNA, CDR2 YNFKEQ. CDR3 sequence: CASSQYPAGRRETQYF. For the CDR3, the DNA is TGTGCCAGCAGCCAATACCCAGCGGGGAGGAGAGAGACCCAGTACTTC.

Concerning this clonotype: A read error may account for a junction end that differs from germline. The chain employs TRBV7-3 and TRBJ1-2; weak D call: TRBD1 (6 bases). The CDR3 covers 19 residues. CDR1 and CDR2 (germline): SGHTA, FQGTGA. The CDR3 region is CASSQHVAGVNMLRGGYTF. CDR3 bases: TGCGCCAGCAGCCAACACGTTGCAGGGGTGAATATGCTTCGAGGAGGCTACACCTTC.

This clonotype was counted at least ten times. J is TRBJ2-3 and V is TRBV18; 7 positions agree with TRBD1. Per the germline V gene, CDR1 is KGHSH and CDR2 is LQKENI. V shed 5 bases and J 2 bases; nucleotides not matched to a gene: 4. The CDR3 has 14 amino acids. In nucleotides, the CDR3 is TGTGCCAGCTCAAGACAGGGAGTCACAGATACGCAGTATTTT. Its protein is CASSRQGVTDTQYF. The whole variable domain, filled in from reference TRBV18 and TRBJ2-3, reads NAGVMQNPRHLVRRRGQEARLRCSPMKGHSHVYWYRQLPEEGLKFMVYLQKENIIDESGMPKERFSAEFPKEGPSILRIQQVVRGDSAAYFCASSRQGVTDTQYFGPGTRLTVL.

The chain combines TRBV20-1 with TRBJ2-3; 7 nucleotides agree with TRBD2. Germline V gives CDR1 DFQATT, CDR2 SNEGSKA (reference sequence). The CDR3 totals 15 residues. The V segment lost 5 bases and the J segment 11 bases; nucleotides outside the gene matches: 19. CDR3 nucleotide sequence: TGCAGTGCTCCGCGGGGCGGGAGTAGGTACAATGAGCAGTATTTT. Protein product: CSAPRGGSRYNEQYF.

This clonotype occurred many times. The chain is built from TRBV29-1 and TRBJ2-7; D is perhaps TRBD2 (6 bases). The CDR3 sequence is 14 residues long. The V end was cut by 4 bases, the J end by 1 base, with 14 bases between. The germline V gene has CDR1 SQVTM and CDR2 ANQGSEA. Here the CDR3 DNA reads TGCAGCGTTGTCGCGGGACTTAGTTCCTACGAGCAGTACTTC. It yields the protein CSVVAGLSSYEQYF.

In regard to this clonotype: It may be a read error: a sequence one base away is much more abundant. The chain recombines TRBV13 with TRBJ2-3; the D is unclear. Per the germline V gene, CDR1 is PRHDT and CDR2 is FYEKMQ (reference sequence). This CDR3 comprises 16 residues. Trimming left V 3 bases short and J 4 bases short, with 17 bases between. CDR3 loop: CASSLPPSAGSDTQYF. CDR3 coding DNA: TGTGCCAGCAGCTTGCCCCCTAGTGCAGGATCAGATACGCAGTATTTT.

Many counts were recorded for this clonotype. The chain joins TRBV19 to TRBJ2-1; 10 bases agree with TRBD2. CDR1 LNHDA and CDR2 SQIVND come from the germline V gene (reference sequence). The V gene end was trimmed by 6 bases and the J gene end by 3 bases; junction bases not matched to a gene: 8. This CDR3 has 16 amino acids. The CDR3 reads CASSLSSGSFYNEQFF. CDR3 sequence (DNA): TGTGCCAGTAGCCTATCTAGCGGGAGTTTCTACAATGAGCAGTTCTTC.

The chain combines TRBV2 with TRBJ1-2, with 10 bases lining up with TRBD1. CDR3 length: 13 residues. Per the germline V gene, CDR1 is SNHLY and CDR2 is FYNNEI. J gave up 5 bases and V 9 bases, and 6 bases lay outside the gene matches. In DNA form, the CDR3 reads TGTGCCAGTATAGGACAGGGGGGATATGGCTACACCTTC. It is translated as CASIGQGGYGYTF.

The J gene is TRBJ1-5, the V gene TRBV20-1; D unclear. This CDR3 has 13 residues. The V gene lost 0 bases and the J gene lost 11 bases, with 14 bases spanning the gap. The germline V gene encodes CDR1 DFQATT and CDR2 SNEGSKA (reference sequence). CDR3 protein: CSAREGRRGTQHF. The CDR3 DNA reads as TGCAGTGCTAGAGAGGGTCGTCGCGGGACCCAGCATTTT.

This clonotype has ten or more counts. The CDR3 sequence: CASTLTGGDYGYTF. The CDR3 region has the DNA TGTGCCAGCACCCTGACAGGGGGAGACTATGGCTACACCTTC. This sequence joins TRBV7-9 and TRBJ1-2; 9 bases are a match to TRBD1. The CDR3 has 14 amino acids. The germline V gene encodes CDR1 SEHNR and CDR2 FQNEAQ (reference sequence). V shed 7 bases and J 3 bases; nucleotides not matched to a gene: 6.

This clonotype was observed many times. The V call is TRBV25-1, the J call TRBJ1-6; D unresolved. V shed 1 base and J shed 6 bases, with 7 bases lying between them. Germline assignment: CDR1 MGHDK and CDR2 SYGVNS. The CDR3 runs to 14 residues. CDR3 sequence (DNA): TGTGCCAGCAGTGAATTAGGGATTAATTCACCCCTCCACTTT. Its protein product is CASSELGINSPLHF. Complete variable domain (other parts from reference TRBV25-1 and TRBJ1-6): EADIYQTPRYLVIGTGKKITLECSQTMGHDKMYWYQQDPGMELHLIHYSYGVNSTEKGDLSSESTVSRIRTEHFPLTLESARPSHTSQYLCASSELGINSPLHFGNGTRLTVT.

This clonotype was counted ten times or more. One end of the junction does not line up with germline, which may come from a read error. V usage is TRBV7-2 and J usage is TRBJ1-2; tentatively, D is TRBD1 (5 bases). This CDR3 contains 15 residues. Germline CDR1 and CDR2: SGHTA and FQGNSA. CDR3 sequence: CASSQGMAGVLGYPF. Here the CDR3 DNA reads TGTGCCAGCAGCCAGGGAATGGCGGGGGTATTAGGCTACCCCTTC.

In the case of this clonotype: A single base separates this from a much larger clone, so it may be a read error. The chain links TRBV7-3 to TRBJ2-3; a weak D match, TRBD2 (6 bases). The V gene's germline CDR1 is SGHTA and CDR2 FQGTGA. CDR3 length: 18 residues. In nucleotides, the CDR3 is TGTGCCAGCAGCAAACTGGGCCGCCTCCTGGAGGGCACACATACGCAGTATTTT. This translates into CASSKLGRLLEGTHTQYF.

This clonotype is a singleton in its sample. The chain has TRBV7-9 and TRBJ2-1; 8 nucleotides match TRBD2. Germline CDR1 SEHNR, CDR2 FQNEAQ (reference sequence). V lost 4 bases, J lost 8 bases, and 13 bases stayed unmatched. The CDR3 contains 16 residues. The CDR3 DNA sequence: TGTGCCAGCAGCTCACAGGCGGGAGGATTTACCGATGAGCAGTTCTTC. Its translation is CASSSQAGGFTDEQFF.

The J gene is TRBJ2-1, the V gene TRBV7-9; TRBD2 might be the D (5 bases). The CDR3 has 14 amino acids. The germline V gene encodes CDR1 SEHNR and CDR2 FQNEAQ (reference sequence). With 2 bases removed from V and 4 bases from J, the gap between germline ends came to 9 bases. The CDR3: CASSLTGGYNEQFF. Here the CDR3 DNA reads TGTGCCAGCAGCTTAACGGGCGGGTACAATGAGCAGTTCTTC.

This clonotype was seen ten or more times. This sequence joins TRBV7-6 and TRBJ2-1; D assignment may be TRBD1 or TRBD2 (6 bases each). Trimming took off 5 bases at V and 4 bases at J, with 21 bases between the two ends. Germline V lookup: CDR1 SGHVS, CDR2 FNYEAQ. The CDR3 consists of 17 residues. The CDR3 loop is CASSPILPGAGYNEQFF. The DNA of the CDR3 is TGTGCCAGCAGCCCCATTTTACCGGGGGCCGGGTACAATGAGCAGTTCTTC.